The source of this TCR beta chain is a study of OX40 agonist ivuxolimab in advanced cancers. Broader study findings: CD4+ and CD8+ blood T cells expanded clonally by week 6 at 0.1 to 3.0 mg/kg.

Produced via immunoSEQ multiplex PCR; TCRdb's table is partial and in-frame only. The sample has 50,000 to 75,000 clones, roughly four fifths seen once. This CDR3 has 14 residues. The germline CDR1 and CDR2 sequences are SGHNT and YENEEA. V was trimmed by 1 base and J by 1 base, leaving 8 bases between them. A remark on this clone: What it recognizes is unknown.

The sample in question was CD4+ or CD8+ T cells sorted from blood, obtained in a trial of the OX40 agonist ivuxolimab. The V gene is TRBV11-3, the J gene TRBJ2-7, with D maybe TRBD1 (5 bases). This TCR was sampled from an adult with an advanced solid tumor such as melanoma, head and neck, liver or kidney cancer. The CDR3 protein is CASSLGSGSYEQYF. CDR3 bases: TGTGCCAGCAGCTTAGGGTCAGGGTCCTACGAGCAGTACTTC.